This T cell receptor beta chain is drawn from a study of metastatic and nonmetastatic thyroid tumors. Study-level background: The study looked at repertoires side by side in blood and in tumor or nodule tissue from malignant and benign thyroid patients. General study results and limits: In blood and tumor, TCR beta diversity was reportedly significantly higher in malignant thyroid tumors than in benign nodules.

Per the germline V gene, CDR1 is DFQATT and CDR2 is SNEGSKA (reference sequence). The V end was cut by 0 bases, the J end by 0 bases, with 30 bases between. This CDR3 region has 21 residues. The entire patient cohort was treatment-naive prior to thyroid surgery. In the study's own analysis: Between-group CDR3 differences, defined by clinicopathological status, yielded a distant-metastasis classifier for papillary thyroid cancer. TCRdb reprocessed the PCR reads using MiXCR. In this record, the V and J calls reflect TCRdb's handling and not the investigators' own analysis. Of around 64,000 clones in the sample, just over 4% are singletons; the top ten hold about a fifth. In this sample, this clone turned up many times. The antigen remains unidentified.

This sequence joins TRBV20-1 and TRBJ2-7; no reliable D call. The source material was blood. This clonotype was obtained from a female donor with papillary thyroid cancer or a benign thyroid nodule (not recorded which). Some clones in this sample may be carry-over from other donors' samples. The CDR3 sequence is CSARDPAPDPVDGISSYEQYF. The CDR3 DNA follows: TGCAGTGCTAGAGATCCAGCGCCGGACCCGGTAGACGGTATTAGCTCCTACGAGCAGTACTTC.